This is a list of T cell receptor beta chains from one sample in a study of T cells after yellow fever vaccination. TCRdb re-derived calls from the 5' RACE reads in MiXCR, one entry per CDR3 protein. The sample shows about 260,000 distinct CDR3 sequences, 5.2% of them seen only once. The sample consisted of CD4+ T cells sorted from PBMCs, taken on the day of the yellow fever booster vaccination. The receptors come from a man younger than 35 who received the YFV17D yellow fever vaccine. The CDR3 runs from the conserved cysteine through the conserved F or W. A D gene is named only where the DNA matches it firmly. Clone size is stated in some rows and not others, as once, few, many or a class when expanded.

D: .
V: TRBV10-3
size: .
J: TRBJ1-2
DNA: TGTGCCATCAGTCCGGGACCACGCTATGGCTACACCTTC
CDR3: CAISPGPRYGYTF

D: .
V: TRBV20-1
size: many
J: TRBJ2-5
DNA: TGCAGTGCTAGGACTACTCAAGAGACCCAGTACTTC
CDR3: CSARTTQETQYF

D: .
V: TRBV25-1
size: few
J: TRBJ1-6
DNA: TGTGCCAGCAGTGAATCCATCCAGGCCACCCTCCACTTT
CDR3: CASSESIQATLHF

D: TRBD1
V: TRBV30
size: many
J: TRBJ2-3
DNA: TGTGCCTGGAGTCACGGGACAGCTAACACAGATACGCAGTATTTT
CDR3: CAWSHGTANTDTQYF

D: TRBD2
V: TRBV25-1
size: many
J: TRBJ2-7
DNA: TGTGCCAGCAGCCGGGGGGGCAGGGGCCTTCTCGACGAGCAGTACTTC
CDR3: CASSRGGRGLLDEQYF

D: .
V: TRBV7-6
size: .
J: TRBJ1-4
DNA: TGTGCCAGCGGTTTGACAGGTGAAAAACTGTTTTTT
CDR3: CASGLTGEKLFF

D: .
V: TRBV9
size: few
J: TRBJ2-1
DNA: TGTGCCAGCAGCCAGATCACTGGAGGCAATGAGCAGTTCTTC
CDR3: CASSQITGGNEQFF

D: .
V: TRBV7-2
size: many
J: TRBJ2-5
DNA: TGTGCCAGCAGCTGGAGGGGGCAAGGGGGTGAGACCCAGTACTTC
CDR3: CASSWRGQGGETQYF

D: .
V: TRBV7-6
size: many
J: TRBJ1-3
DNA: TGTGCCAGCTCACTCGACAGCTCTGGAAACACCATATATTTT
CDR3: CASSLDSSGNTIYF

D: .
V: TRBV18
size: few
J: TRBJ1-3
DNA: TGTGCCAGCTCACCACTCGACACAGCCTCTGGAAACACCATATATTTT
CDR3: CASSPLDTASGNTIYF

D: .
V: TRBV7-2
size: few
J: TRBJ1-2
DNA: TGTGCCAGCAGCTTAGGGCCCCGCGGCTACACCTTC
CDR3: CASSLGPRGYTF

D: .
V: TRBV4-3
size: .
J: TRBJ1-3
DNA: TGCGCCAGCAGCCAAGAAATTGGAAACACCATATATTTT
CDR3: CASSQEIGNTIYF

D: TRBD1
V: TRBV7-2
size: .
J: TRBJ2-2
DNA: TGTGCCAGCAGCTTCGGGACAGTCGGCGGGGAGCTGTTTTTT
CDR3: CASSFGTVGGELFF

D: .
V: TRBV7-2
size: few
J: TRBJ1-1
DNA: TGTGCCAGCAGCCCTGAGCGGGACACTGAAGCTTTCTTT
CDR3: CASSPERDTEAFF

D: TRBD2
V: TRBV7-3
size: .
J: TRBJ2-1
DNA: TGTGCCAGCAGCTTAGGTCCTAGCGGGGGGAAGGACAATGAGCAGTTCTTC
CDR3: CASSLGPSGGKDNEQFF

D: TRBD1
V: TRBV4-2
size: .
J: TRBJ1-2
DNA: TGTGCCAGCAGCCAAAGGACAGGAACTACGACCTATGGCTACACCTTC
CDR3: CASSQRTGTTTYGYTF

D: .
V: TRBV24-1
size: few
J: TRBJ2-1
DNA: TGTGCCACCAGTGAGCGGACGAGCTCCTACAATGAGCAGTTCTTC
CDR3: CATSERTSSYNEQFF

D: .
V: TRBV19
size: .
J: TRBJ1-2
DNA: TGTGCCAGTAGCCTCCGGTGGGACTATGGCTACACCTTC
CDR3: CASSLRWDYGYTF

D: .
V: TRBV20-1
size: few
J: TRBJ1-5
DNA: TGCAGTGCTAGAGCCAGTTATAGCAATCAGCCCCAGCATTTT
CDR3: CSARASYSNQPQHF

D: .
V: TRBV4-3
size: many
J: TRBJ1-1
DNA: TGCGCCAGCAGCCAAGATAGGGGATGGAACACTGAAGCTTTCTTT
CDR3: CASSQDRGWNTEAFF

D: TRBD2
V: TRBV4-1
size: few
J: TRBJ2-1
DNA: TGCGCCAGCAGCCAACCCCTAAGGCTGGCGGCGGGGGGGAAGGTCGGTGAGCAGTTCTTC
CDR3: CASSQPLRLAAGGKVGEQFF

D: .
V: TRBV20-1
size: few
J: TRBJ1-2
DNA: TGCAGTGCTAGAGAGCCCAAGGGAGGGGCCAACTATGGCTACACCTTC
CDR3: CSAREPKGGANYGYTF

D: .
V: TRBV5-4
size: few
J: TRBJ1-1
DNA: TGTGCCAGCAGCTTCGGGGAGGACACTGAAGCTTTCTTT
CDR3: CASSFGEDTEAFF

D: .
V: TRBV4-1
size: few
J: TRBJ2-5
DNA: TGCGCCAGCAGCCAGGCCGAGAAGCAGACCCAGTACTTC
CDR3: CASSQAEKQTQYF

D: .
V: TRBV7-2
size: .
J: TRBJ2-3
DNA: TGTGCCAGCAGCTTAGGCTCTTATACGCAGTATTTT
CDR3: CASSLGSYTQYF

D: TRBD1
V: TRBV3-1
size: many
J: TRBJ1-1
DNA: TGTGCCAGTAGAGACCCCTGGACAGGTCGGGGAGAAGCTTTCTTT
CDR3: CASRDPWTGRGEAFF

D: .
V: TRBV7-2
size: .
J: TRBJ1-2
DNA: TGTGCCAGCAGCCCGGGGACCGATACCTATGGCTACACCTTC
CDR3: CASSPGTDTYGYTF

D: .
V: TRBV7-2
size: .
J: TRBJ1-6
DNA: TGTGCCAGCAGCTTCTCCTCGGGGGAGTCTTCACCCCTCCACTTT
CDR3: CASSFSSGESSPLHF

D: TRBD1
V: TRBV6-2/TRBV6-3
size: .
J: TRBJ1-4
DNA: TGTGCCAGCAGACCACTTCCGACAGGGGCCGAAGAAAAACTGTTTTTT
CDR3: CASRPLPTGAEEKLFF

D: .
V: TRBV12-3/TRBV12-4
size: many
J: TRBJ2-7
DNA: TGTGCCCCCGACGTATGGGTCTACGAGCAGTACTTC
CDR3: CAPDVWVYEQYF

D: .
V: TRBV6-5
size: .
J: TRBJ1-5
DNA: TGTGCCAGCAGTTACTCGAAGGATCTGGTGGCTCAGCCCCAGCATTTT
CDR3: CASSYSKDLVAQPQHF

D: .
V: TRBV7-3
size: few
J: TRBJ2-1
DNA: TGTGCCAGCAGCTTACGCTCCCGTACCTACAATGAGCAGTTCTTC
CDR3: CASSLRSRTYNEQFF

D: .
V: TRBV7-2
size: many
J: TRBJ1-1
DNA: TGTGCCAGCAGCTTCACGAACACTGAAGCTTTCTTT
CDR3: CASSFTNTEAFF

D: .
V: TRBV19
size: .
J: TRBJ1-1
DNA: TGTGCCAGTAGTGATCTCTCACTGAACACTGAAGCTTTCTTT
CDR3: CASSDLSLNTEAFF

D: TRBD1
V: TRBV7-6
size: many
J: TRBJ2-2
DNA: TGTGCCAGCAGCCAGACAGGGGGCGCAGTCACCGGGGAGCTGTTTTTT
CDR3: CASSQTGGAVTGELFF

D: .
V: TRBV19
size: many
J: TRBJ2-7
DNA: TGTGCCAGTAGTATCCAAGGTTACGAGCAGTACTTC
CDR3: CASSIQGYEQYF

D: .
V: TRBV10-2
size: many
J: TRBJ2-3
DNA: TGCGCCAGCAGTGACCCCGAGTCGGGTACGCAGTATTTT
CDR3: CASSDPESGTQYF

D: .
V: TRBV5-5
size: few
J: TRBJ2-3
DNA: TGTGCCAGCAGCTTGGGGTCGGCTGATAAACCAGATACGCAGTATTTT
CDR3: CASSLGSADKPDTQYF

D: .
V: TRBV5-1
size: few
J: TRBJ2-5
DNA: TGCGCCAGCAACCCCCAGGACGGAGAGACCCAGTACTTC
CDR3: CASNPQDGETQYF

D: .
V: TRBV2
size: few
J: TRBJ2-2
DNA: TGTGCCAGCAGTGCCCTCAGGACGGGGACCGGGGAGCTGTTTTTT
CDR3: CASSALRTGTGELFF